This record covers a single TCR beta chain. Its antigen is currently unknown. This specimen comes from a study of monozygotic twins with cystic fibrosis. Looking at the study overall: Library input was about 3.3 micrograms of fragmented DNA, with 15 PCR cycles.

Assay used: immunoSEQ multiplex PCR; TCRdb lists only in-frame clones, some missing. The repertoire holds 30,000 to 45,000 clones, with about 80% as singletons. Notes on the study in general: Monozygotic CF twins shared more identical nucleotide clonotypes than unrelated patients. In 13 of 16 pairs, V gene usage was closest to the co-twin's. Shared CDR3 numbers were not associated with age, concordance or severity.

V lost 4 bases to trimming and J lost 3 bases, with 14 bases between them. This CDR3 is built from 14 residues. From germline, CDR1 is SGDLS and CDR2 YYNGEE. This chain connects TRBV9 to TRBJ2-7; D gene unclear. The source of this sequence is a girl aged 2 to 9 with cystic fibrosis. The material sequenced was blood. CDR3 DNA sequence: TGTGCCAGCAGCCGTGGCGCGCCGGACTACGAGCAGTACTTC. It yields the protein CASSRGAPDYEQYF.